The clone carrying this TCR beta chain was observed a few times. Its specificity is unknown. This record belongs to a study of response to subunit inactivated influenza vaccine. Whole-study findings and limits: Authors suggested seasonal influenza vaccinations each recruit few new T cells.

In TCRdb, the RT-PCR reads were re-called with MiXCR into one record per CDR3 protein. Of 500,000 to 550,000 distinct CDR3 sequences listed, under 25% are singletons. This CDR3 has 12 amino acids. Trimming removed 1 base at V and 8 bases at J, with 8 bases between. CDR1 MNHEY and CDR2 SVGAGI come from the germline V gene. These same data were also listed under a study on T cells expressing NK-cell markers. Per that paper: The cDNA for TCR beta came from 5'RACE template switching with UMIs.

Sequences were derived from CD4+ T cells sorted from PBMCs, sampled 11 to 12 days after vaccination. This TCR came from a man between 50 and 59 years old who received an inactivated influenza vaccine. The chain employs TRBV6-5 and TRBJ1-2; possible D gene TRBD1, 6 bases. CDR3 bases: TGTGCCAGCAGTTACTGGAGGGGGGGCTACACCTTC. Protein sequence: CASSYWRGGYTF.